Listed below are T cell receptor beta chains from one sample, sequenced in a study of cytomegalovirus exposure and HLA in healthy donors. Assay: immunoSEQ multiplex PCR; the TCRdb copy retains only in-frame clones and omits some. The sample yields tens of thousands of clones, approximately 94% seen once. Sequencing used PBMCs. The receptor source for this set is a woman younger than 35 in good health and CMV-seropositive. The CDR3 runs from the conserved cysteine through the conserved F or W. Each record gives: J gene, clone size, D gene, V gene, CDR3 protein, CDR3 DNA. D genes are given only for firm matches. Clone size is stated in some rows and not others, as once, few, many or a class when expanded.

TRBJ2-3,NA,TRBD2,TRBV6-5,CASSFGGLAGGLTQYF,TGTGCCAGCAGTTTCGGGGGACTAGCGGGGGGGCTGACGCAGTATTTT
TRBJ1-1,NA,NA,TRBV19,CASSIEERGGWNTEAFF,TGTGCCAGTAGTATAGAAGAACGCGGAGGCTGGAACACTGAAGCTTTCTTT
TRBJ2-2,NA,TRBD2,TRBV5-8,CASSPRLAGNVGELFF,TGTGCCAGCAGCCCTCGACTAGCGGGGAATGTCGGGGAGCTGTTTTTT
TRBJ2-5,NA,NA,TRBV11-3,CASSLGRTTGFQETQYF,TGTGCCAGCAGCTTAGGCCGGACCACAGGTTTCCAAGAGACCCAGTACTTC
TRBJ2-1,NA,TRBD2,TRBV27,CASRLGGSSYNEQFF,TGTGCCAGCAGGCTGGGCGGGAGCTCCTACAATGAGCAGTTCTTC
TRBJ2-1,once,TRBD1,TRBV5-1,CASSLRTGQLNEQFF,TGCGCCAGCAGCCTAAGGACAGGGCAACTCAATGAGCAGTTCTTC
TRBJ1-1,NA,NA,TRBV5-6,CASSLDATGSETEAFF,TGTGCCAGCAGCTTGGACGCAACAGGTTCCGAGACTGAAGCTTTCTTT
TRBJ1-5,NA,NA,TRBV7-2,CASSLAVASNQPQHF,TGTGCCAGCAGCTTAGCGGTGGCTAGCAATCAGCCCCAGCATTTT
TRBJ2-1,NA,NA,TRBV11-2,CASSLGGNYNEQFF,TGTGCCAGCAGCTTAGGCGGAAACTACAATGAGCAGTTCTTC
TRBJ2-1,NA,NA,TRBV15,CATSSLTGNEQFF,TGTGCCACCAGCAGTTTAACGGGGAATGAGCAGTTCTTC
TRBJ2-1,NA,TRBD1,TRBV11-3,CASSPRDRGDNEQFF,TGTGCCAGCAGCCCCCGGGACAGGGGGGACAATGAGCAGTTCTTC
TRBJ2-3,NA,TRBD2,TRBV7-8,CASSLDRGLAGGLDTQYF,TGTGCCAGCAGCTTAGATCGAGGACTAGCGGGAGGTTTAGATACGCAGTATTTT
TRBJ1-2,NA,NA,TRBV28,CASSLRTPVVYGYTF,TGTGCCAGCAGTTTACGGACACCCGTAGTATACGGCTACACCTTC
TRBJ2-7,NA,TRBD2,TRBV28,CASSSSGLSSYEQYF,TGTGCCAGCAGTTCTAGCGGACTCAGCTCCTACGAGCAGTACTTC
TRBJ2-4,NA,TRBD1,TRBV6-5,CASRTGENIQYF,TGTGCCAGCCGGACAGGGGAAAACATTCAGTACTTC
TRBJ1-3,NA,TRBD1,TRBV28,CASIPRRQGAFGNTIYF,TGTGCCAGCATACCAAGGCGACAGGGGGCATTTGGAAACACCATATATTTT
TRBJ2-7,NA,TRBD2,TRBV7-6,CASSLVRGLAGYSYEQYF,TGTGCCAGCAGCTTAGTTCGAGGACTAGCGGGCTATTCCTACGAGCAGTACTTC
TRBJ1-4,NA,NA,TRBV7-9,CASIRTATNEKLFF,TGTGCCAGCATACGGACAGCAACTAATGAAAAACTGTTTTTT